These 25 T cell receptor beta chains were all obtained from the same sample, sequenced in a study of shared clonotypes between healthy human individuals. Using immunoSEQ multiplex PCR, the repertoire was profiled, and TCRdb retains in-frame clones only, with some absent. The table has 230,000 or so clones, 60% to 70% seen once; the top ten hold 11%. What was sequenced was memory CD4+ T cells sorted from blood. Subset specified: CD45RA-negative fraction. The receptors derive from a man in his thirties or forties in good health.

J is TRBJ2-5 and V is TRBV5-5; D may be TRBD2 (6 bases). The ends were cut back, 3 bases at V and 1 base at J, with 16 bases in the middle. CDR1 and CDR2 (germline): SGHKS, YYEKEE (reference sequence). The CDR3 has 16 amino acids. The CDR3 region has the DNA TGTGCCAGCAGCTGGACCGGGAGCCGCTCCCAAGAGACCCAGTACTTC. Translated: CASSWTGSRSQETQYF.

The table lists this clone with many counts. CDR3 residues: CASSLTPLAGVSYEQYF. In DNA form, the CDR3 reads TGTGCCAGCAGCTTGACCCCACTAGCGGGAGTTTCCTACGAGCAGTACTTC. This sequence joins TRBV5-6 and TRBJ2-7; 11 bases fit TRBD2. After removal of 1 base from V and 1 base from J, the junction contained 7 bases not matched to a gene. The CDR3 spans 17 residues. The V gene's germline CDR1 is SGHDT and CDR2 YYEEEE.

The gene calls are TRBV5-1 and TRBJ2-1, with 11 bases lining up with TRBD1. The junction had 2 bases not matched to a gene; V was cut back by 1 base and J by 5 bases. The germline CDR1 and CDR2 sequences are SGHRS and YFSETQ. CDR3 length: 15 amino acids. CDR3 sequence: CASSLMGQGDNEQFF. CDR3 nucleotides: TGCGCCAGCAGCTTGATGGGACAGGGGGACAATGAGCAGTTCTTC. The full variable domain, rest sourced from reference TRBV5-1 and TRBJ2-1, is KAGVTQTPRYLIKTRGQQVTLSCSPISGHRSVSWYQQTPGQGLQFLFEYFSETQRNKGNFPGRFSGRQFSNSRSEMNVSTLELGDSALYLCASSLMGQGDNEQFFGPGTRLTVL.

The rearrangement links TRBV6-5 to TRBJ2-1; 9 nucleotides agree with TRBD1. J lost 5 bases, V lost 5 bases, and 7 bases had no gene match. The CDR3 is made up of 15 amino acids. Germline CDR1 and CDR2: MNHEY and SVGAGI. The CDR3 DNA reads TGTGCCAGCAGTGCCCGGGACAGGGTAGACAATGAGCAGTTCTTC. The encoded protein is CASSARDRVDNEQFF.

Here the CDR3 reads CASSSIAAAYTQYF. For the CDR3, the DNA is TGTGCCAGCAGCTCAATAGCGGCCGCCTATACCCAGTACTTC. This sequence joins TRBV7-9 and TRBJ2-5, with D perhaps TRBD2 (6 bases). The CDR3 has 14 amino acids. Looked up from germline, CDR1 is SEHNR and CDR2 is FQNEAQ (reference sequence). Deletions cut 4 bases from V and 8 bases from J, with 17 bases between.

The chain couples TRBV10-3 to TRBJ2-7; 11 bases are shared with TRBD2. Per germline, CDR1 ENHRY and CDR2 SYGVKD. J gave up 7 bases and V 6 bases, and 8 bases lay outside the gene matches. The CDR3 has 14 residues. CDR3: CAIRTSGKRGEQYF. The CDR3 DNA reads TGTGCCATCAGGACTAGCGGGAAGAGAGGGGAGCAGTACTTC.

This chain joins TRBV18 and TRBJ2-7; no definite D call. The CDR3 covers 15 residues. Germline values: CDR1 KGHSH, CDR2 LQKENI. The V end was cut by 0 bases, the J end by 5 bases, with 14 bases between. The CDR3 coding sequence is TGTGCCAGCTCACCACCTAGTTCCCTAGGAGACGAGCAGTACTTC. Translated: CASSPPSSLGDEQYF. Filled out from reference TRBV18 and TRBJ2-7, the complete variable domain reads NAGVMQNPRHLVRRRGQEARLRCSPMKGHSHVYWYRQLPEEGLKFMVYLQKENIIDESGMPKERFSAEFPKEGPSILRIQQVVRGDSAAYFCASSPPSSLGDEQYFGPGTRLTVT.

The chain combines TRBV5-4 with TRBJ2-5; 12 bases align to TRBD2. J gave up 7 bases and V 7 bases, and 8 bases lay outside the gene matches. Germline CDR1 reads SGHNT; CDR2 reads YYREEE (reference sequence). The length of the CDR3 is 14 residues. CDR3 nucleotides: TGTGCCAGCCGACTAGCGGGGGACCGGGGGACCCAGTACTTC. Its protein product is CASRLAGDRGTQYF.

The CDR3 is CASSLPPAPEAFF. CDR3 in DNA: TGTGCCAGTAGCCTCCCCCCGGCTCCTGAAGCTTTCTTT. The V gene is TRBV19, the J gene TRBJ1-1; D not certain. Trimming pared 6 bases from V and 6 bases from J, leaving 14 bases between. CDR3 length: 13 amino acids. Germline assignment: CDR1 LNHDA and CDR2 SQIVND (reference sequence). The full variable domain, with the rest looked up from reference TRBV19 and TRBJ1-1, is DGGITQSPKYLFRKEGQNVTLSCEQNLNHDAMYWYRQDPGQGLRLIYYSQIVNDFQKGDIAEGYSVSREKKESFPLTVTSAQKNPTAFYLCASSLPPAPEAFFGQGTRLTVV.

This clone was counted only a few times. CDR3 bases: TGTGCCAGCAGTACCGGGACAGGCTTTAAAGAGACCCAGTACTTC. Its protein is CASSTGTGFKETQYF. This chain joins TRBV5-4 and TRBJ2-5, with TRBD1 matching 8 bases. Germline assignment: CDR1 SGHNT and CDR2 YYREEE (reference sequence). With V trimmed by 5 bases and J by 3 bases, 9 bases remained unmatched. The CDR3 is 15 residues long.

The chain has TRBV6-5 and TRBJ1-4; 7 positions match TRBD1. J gave up 8 bases and V 4 bases, and 13 bases lay outside the gene matches. Germline V gene sequence: CDR1 MNHEY, CDR2 SVGAGI. The CDR3 loop spans 16 amino acids. The chain's CDR3 is CASSFAGTEDVEKLFF. In nucleotides, the CDR3 is TGTGCCAGCAGTTTCGCCGGGACAGAAGATGTAGAAAAACTGTTTTTT.

This rearrangement joins TRBV11-3 to TRBJ2-7, with a weak D call TRBD2 (6 bases). The CDR3 is 14 amino acids. V gave up 1 base and J gave up 5 bases, with 12 bases separating them. Germline V gene lookup returns CDR1 SGHNT and CDR2 YENEEA. Here the CDR3 DNA reads TGTGCCAGCAGCTTAGCCGGGCGGGGCCACGAGCAGTACTTC. It is translated as CASSLAGRGHEQYF.

The rearrangement uses TRBV28 and TRBJ1-1; D is unresolved. CDR1 is MDHEN, CDR2 SYDVKM, per germline. CDR3 size: 13 residues. The V end lost 10 bases, the J end lost 0 bases, and 12 bases lay between the germline ends. The CDR3 DNA reads TGTGCCACCCCCCATCCCCTGAACACTGAAGCTTTCTTT. This sequence encodes CATPHPLNTEAFF.

This chain uses TRBV14 with TRBJ2-5; perhaps TRBD1 as D (5 bases). CDR1 is SGHDN and CDR2 is FVKESK in the germline V gene. This CDR3 spans 14 amino acids. Trimming took off 2 bases at V and 3 bases at J, with 10 bases between the two ends. CDR3 DNA: TGTGCCAGCAGCCAATTCACAGGAAAAGAGACCCAGTACTTC. Translated: CASSQFTGKETQYF.

The rearrangement uses TRBV2 and TRBJ1-1, with 7 nucleotides matching TRBD1. V lost 5 bases to trimming and J lost 4 bases; unmatched junction nucleotides: 16. Germline V gene lookup returns CDR1 SNHLY and CDR2 FYNNEI. This CDR3 contains 17 residues. The CDR3 DNA follows: TGTGCCAGCAGTCTAGACAGGGTAGGTGGCTCAAGCACTGAAGCTTTCTTT. It yields the protein CASSLDRVGGSSTEAFF.

V gene TRBV5-1 combines with J gene TRBJ2-7; D is possibly TRBD2 (5 bases). This CDR3 is built from 18 residues. Germline CDR1 and CDR2: SGHRS and YFSETQ. V lost 4 bases and J lost 0, with 23 bases in between. As DNA, the CDR3 is TGCGCCAGCAGCGCGGGCCCCCTTAGGAGTCTCAGCTCCTACGAGCAGTACTTC. Translated: CASSAGPLRSLSSYEQYF. The complete variable domain, with remaining parts taken from reference TRBV5-1 and TRBJ2-7, reads KAGVTQTPRYLIKTRGQQVTLSCSPISGHRSVSWYQQTPGQGLQFLFEYFSETQRNKGNFPGRFSGRQFSNSRSEMNVSTLELGDSALYLCASSAGPLRSLSSYEQYFGPGTRLTVT.

This clone showed up just a few times. The rearrangement joins TRBV9 to TRBJ1-2, with 8 positions matching TRBD1. The length of the CDR3 is 14 residues. With V trimmed by 0 bases and J by 3 bases, 1 base remained unmatched. CDR1 and CDR2 (germline): SGDLS, YYNGEE. CDR3 in amino acids: CASSVAQGDYGYTF. The DNA for the CDR3 is TGTGCCAGCAGCGTAGCACAGGGGGACTATGGCTACACCTTC.

About this clone itself: This CDR3 is also generated by other DNA sequences in the sample. J is TRBJ2-5 and V is TRBV9; TRBD2 agrees at 9 bases. Trimming took 0 bases from V and 4 from J; bases not matched to a gene: 7. The CDR3 length is 16 residues. Per germline, CDR1 SGDLS and CDR2 YYNGEE. The CDR3 loop reads CASSVAPGAGGETQYF. Written as DNA, the CDR3 is TGTGCCAGCAGCGTAGCACCGGGAGCGGGGGGAGAGACCCAGTACTTC. Full variable domain (outside the CDR3, taken from reference TRBV9 and TRBJ2-5): DSGVTQTPKHLITATGQRVTLRCSPRSGDLSVYWYQQSLDQGLQFLIQYYNGEERAKGNILERFSAQQFPDLHSELNLSSLELGDSALYFCASSVAPGAGGETQYFGPGTRLLVL.

The chain couples TRBV15 to TRBJ2-5, with TRBD1 as a possible D gene (6 bases). The CDR3 is 15 residues long. With 0 bases removed from V and 5 bases from J, the gap between germline ends came to 13 bases. Germline values: CDR1 LNHNV, CDR2 YYDKDF (reference sequence). The CDR3 spells CATSRDLSGVETQYF. In DNA form, the CDR3 reads TGTGCCACCAGCAGAGATCTTTCAGGGGTCGAGACCCAGTACTTC.

The V gene is TRBV28, the J gene TRBJ1-4; possibly TRBD1 for D (6 bases). Germline assignment: CDR1 MDHEN and CDR2 SYDVKM. Trimming shortened V by 1 base and J by 3 bases, and 9 bases separated the two germline ends. The CDR3 is 15 amino acids. CDR3 bases: TGTGCCAGCAGTTTATCGGGGGCGGCTAATGAAAAACTGTTTTTT. Translation gives CASSLSGAANEKLFF.

The chain combines TRBV10-1 with TRBJ2-1, with 10 bases fitting TRBD1. The CDR3 length is 15 residues. Germline V gene data show CDR1 as WNHNN and CDR2 as SYGVQD (reference sequence). V trimming: 3 bases; J trimming: 4 bases; junction bases outside the gene matches: 3. CDR3 coding DNA: TGCGCCAGCAGTGACGGACAGGGGGTGTACAATGAGCAGTTCTTC. Amino acid sequence: CASSDGQGVYNEQFF.

The V and J genes are TRBV29-1 and TRBJ2-1; D remains unclear. Trimming shortened V by 5 bases and J by 9 bases, and 20 bases separated the two germline ends. The germline V gene encodes CDR1 SQVTM and CDR2 ANQGSEA. This CDR3 contains 14 residues. The CDR3 DNA follows: TGCAGCGTTTCTAAGGGATCCCAGGTTGGTGAGCAGTTCTTC. This sequence encodes CSVSKGSQVGEQFF.

This chain links TRBV29-1 with TRBJ2-7; TRBD2 is a possible D gene (6 bases). The CDR3 runs 12 residues. Germline assignment: CDR1 SQVTM and CDR2 ANQGSEA. Between the trimmed V and J ends, which lost 3 bases and 0 bases, there was a span of 6 bases. CDR3 DNA sequence: TGCAGCGTTGAGGAGGGCTCCTACGAGCAGTACTTC. Protein product: CSVEEGSYEQYF.

This chain uses TRBV5-1 with TRBJ2-1, with a tentative D call TRBD2 (5 bases). The germline CDR1 and CDR2 sequences are SGHRS and YFSETQ. V lost 2 bases and J lost 4, with 10 bases in between. This CDR3 has 14 residues. As DNA, the CDR3 is TGCGCCAGCAGCTTACTTCCGGGATACAATGAGCAGTTCTTC. Translation gives CASSLLPGYNEQFF.

This clone was seen just once. The junction differs from germline at one of its ends, possibly a read error. The gene calls are TRBV2 and TRBJ2-3; TRBD2 agrees at 11 bases. The V gene's germline CDR1 is SNHLY and CDR2 FYNNEI. CDR3 length: 15 residues. The CDR3 region is CASNELAGVPDTQYF. In nucleotides, the CDR3 is TGTGCCAGCAATGAACTAGCGGGAGTCCCAGATACGCAGTATTTT.